What follows describes a single TCR beta chain. This sample is drawn from a study of blood T cell repertoires in COVID-19. Study at large: Donors in the United States, Italy and Spain gave samples during acute or convalescent COVID-19.

Germline V CDR1 and CDR2: SGHAT, FQNNGV. This CDR3 has 13 residues. The V segment lost 3 bases and the J segment 8 bases; nucleotides outside the gene matches: 1. In the original analysis: Amplified reference gene primers provided the basis for estimating nucleated cell counts. The repertoire was sequenced with immunoSEQ multiplex PCR; TCRdb's copy has only in-frame clones and lacks some. V and J calls and clone size are as listed in that table; D and trimming were resolved from the DNA. The table includes approximately 220,000 clones, 75% to 85% detected once. The J gene is TRBJ1-1, the V gene TRBV11-2, with 12 bases lining up with TRBD1. Input material: peripheral blood. The clonotype was recovered from a woman aged 70-85 years with acute or convalescent COVID-19. The CDR3 bases are TGTGCCAGCAGCTTTGGGACAGGGGGCGAAGCTTTCTTT. This gives the protein CASSFGTGGEAFF.